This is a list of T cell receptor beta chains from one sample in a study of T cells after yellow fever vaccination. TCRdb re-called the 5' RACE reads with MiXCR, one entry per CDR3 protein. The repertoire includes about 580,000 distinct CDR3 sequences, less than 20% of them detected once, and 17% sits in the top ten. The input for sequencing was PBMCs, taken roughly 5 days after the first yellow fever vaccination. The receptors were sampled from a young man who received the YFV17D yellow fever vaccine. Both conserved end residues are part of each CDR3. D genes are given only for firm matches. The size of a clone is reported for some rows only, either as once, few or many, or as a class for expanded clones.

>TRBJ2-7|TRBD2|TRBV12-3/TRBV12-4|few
CASDPSGGESYEQYF
TGTGCCAGCGATCCTAGCGGGGGGGAGTCCTACGAGCAGTACTTC
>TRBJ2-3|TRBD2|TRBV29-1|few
CSVASGGYTDTQYF
TGCAGCGTTGCTAGCGGGGGCTACACAGATACGCAGTATTTT
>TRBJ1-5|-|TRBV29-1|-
CSPVGVSNQPQHF
TGCAGCCCCGTGGGAGTTAGCAATCAGCCCCAGCATTTT
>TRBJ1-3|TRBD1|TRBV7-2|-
CASRGGTGSSGNTIYF
TGTGCCAGCAGGGGGGGGACAGGAAGCTCTGGAAACACCATATATTTT
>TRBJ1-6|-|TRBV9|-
CASSVEQGDSPLHF
TGTGCCAGCAGCGTAGAACAGGGAGATTCACCCCTCCACTTT
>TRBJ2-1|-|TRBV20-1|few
CSARYRANEQFF
TGCAGTGCTAGGTACAGGGCCAATGAGCAGTTCTTC
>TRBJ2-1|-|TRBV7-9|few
CASSLGSGGYSYNEQFF
TGTGCCAGCAGCTTAGGTTCCGGGGGTTACTCCTACAATGAGCAGTTCTTC
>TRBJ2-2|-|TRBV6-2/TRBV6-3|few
CASSLGIPWEPGELFF
TGTGCCAGCAGTTTGGGGATCCCTTGGGAACCCGGGGAGCTGTTTTTT
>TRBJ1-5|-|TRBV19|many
CASWGDSAYQPQHF
TGTGCCAGCTGGGGGGATTCCGCCTATCAGCCCCAGCATTTT
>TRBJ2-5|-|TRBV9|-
CASSVVGGPPSGETQYF
TGTGCCAGCAGCGTAGTGGGCGGCCCCCCTTCGGGTGAGACCCAGTACTTC
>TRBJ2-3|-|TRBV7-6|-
CASSLRAAVVFGTDTQYF
TGTGCCAGCAGCTTACGCGCCGCGGTTGTCTTTGGCACAGATACGCAGTATTTT
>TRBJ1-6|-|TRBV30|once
CACNLVGELTYNSPLHF
TGTGCCTGTAACCTTGTCGGGGAGTTGACCTATAATTCACCCCTCCACTTT
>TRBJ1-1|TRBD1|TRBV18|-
CASSPGTGIYTEAFF
TGTGCCAGCTCACCTGGGACAGGGATCTACACTGAAGCTTTCTTT
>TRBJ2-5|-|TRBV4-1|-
CASRFRPAGSQETQYF
TGCGCCAGCAGATTCCGGCCGGCAGGCAGTCAAGAGACCCAGTACTTC
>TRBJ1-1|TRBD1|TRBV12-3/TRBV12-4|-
CASSPDRADLNTEAFF
TGTGCCAGCAGTCCGGACAGGGCGGATTTGAACACTGAAGCTTTCTTT
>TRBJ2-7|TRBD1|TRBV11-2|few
CASSLAGQGGEQYF
TGTGCCAGCAGCTTAGCGGGACAGGGTGGCGAGCAGTACTTC
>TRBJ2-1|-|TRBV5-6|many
CASSYGGRTNEQFF
TGTGCCAGCAGCTACGGGGGGCGTACCAATGAGCAGTTCTTC
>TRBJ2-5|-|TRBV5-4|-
CASSTRNAAQETQYF
TGTGCCAGCAGCACCCGAAATGCGGCACAAGAGACCCAGTACTTC
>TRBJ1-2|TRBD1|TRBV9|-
CASRRPGQGPPYGYTF
TGTGCCAGCAGGCGACCGGGACAGGGCCCCCCATATGGCTACACCTTC
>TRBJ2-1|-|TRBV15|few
CATSTNYLQGHEQFF
TGTGCCACCAGCACAAACTACCTACAGGGACATGAGCAGTTCTTC
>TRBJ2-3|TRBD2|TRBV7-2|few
CASSPRSGGGHTDTQYF
TGTGCCAGCAGCCCACGTAGCGGGGGCGGCCACACAGATACGCAGTATTTT
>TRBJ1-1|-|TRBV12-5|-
CASGPGGGFTEAFF
TGTGCTAGTGGTCCCGGTGGGGGGTTCACTGAAGCTTTCTTT
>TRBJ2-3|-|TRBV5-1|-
CASRVGDDTQYF
TGCGCCAGCCGGGTGGGGGACGATACGCAGTATTTT
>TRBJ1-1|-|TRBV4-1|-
CASSQTAHSGRINTEAFF
TGCGCCAGCAGCCAAACTGCCCATAGCGGACGGATTAACACTGAAGCTTTCTTT
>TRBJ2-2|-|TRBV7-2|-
CASSLAIGGPGTGELFF
TGTGCCAGCAGCTTAGCAATCGGGGGGCCGGGCACCGGGGAGCTGTTTTTT
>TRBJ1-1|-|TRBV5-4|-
CASSFIGGSTNTEAFF
TGTGCCAGCAGCTTCATTGGGGGCAGCACCAACACTGAAGCTTTCTTT
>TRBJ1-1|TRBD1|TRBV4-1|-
CASSQETGDTEAFF
TGCGCCAGCAGCCAAGAGACAGGGGACACTGAAGCTTTCTTT
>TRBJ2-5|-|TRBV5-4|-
CASSLGGGREETQYF
TGTGCCAGCAGCTTGGGTGGGGGACGCGAGGAGACCCAGTACTTC
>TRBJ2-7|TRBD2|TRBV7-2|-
CASSSTSGQPREQYF
TGTGCCAGCAGCTCTACTAGCGGGCAACCTAGGGAGCAGTACTTC
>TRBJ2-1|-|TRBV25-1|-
CASSEWNSLGEQFF
TGTGCCAGCAGTGAATGGAATAGCCTCGGTGAGCAGTTCTTC
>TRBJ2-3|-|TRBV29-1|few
CSGARGDTQYF
TGCAGCGGGGCCCGTGGGGATACGCAGTATTTT
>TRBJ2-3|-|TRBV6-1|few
CASRGAGVSDTQYF
TGTGCCAGCAGGGGGGCAGGGGTATCAGATACGCAGTATTTT
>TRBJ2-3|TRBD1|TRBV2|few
CASLKSTGDTQYF
TGTGCCAGCCTTAAAAGCACAGGGGACACGCAGTATTTT
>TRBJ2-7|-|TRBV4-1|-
CASSHRHRVSDEQYF
TGCGCCAGCAGCCATAGGCACAGGGTTAGCGACGAGCAGTACTTC
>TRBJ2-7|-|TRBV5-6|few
CASSLSVEQYF
TGTGCCAGCAGCCTTAGTGTCGAGCAGTACTTC
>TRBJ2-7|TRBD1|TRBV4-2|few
CASSRGRTGTDYEQYF
TGTGCCAGCAGCCGAGGTAGGACAGGAACGGACTACGAGCAGTACTTC
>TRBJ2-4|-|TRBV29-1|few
CSAGLDRTAKNIQYF
TGCAGCGCCGGCCTTGACAGGACAGCCAAAAACATTCAGTACTTC
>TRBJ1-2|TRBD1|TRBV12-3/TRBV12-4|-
CASSFPRTGQNYGYTF
TGTGCCAGCAGTTTCCCGAGGACAGGACAGAACTATGGCTACACCTTC
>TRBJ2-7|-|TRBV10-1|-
CASSVQGGNEQYF
TGCGCCAGCAGTGTGCAGGGGGGGAACGAGCAGTACTTC
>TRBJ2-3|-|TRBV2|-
CASSDPDSSSTDTQYF
TGTGCCAGCAGTGACCCCGACAGCTCAAGCACAGATACGCAGTATTTT
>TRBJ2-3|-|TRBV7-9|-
CASSLWGRSDTQYF
TGTGCCAGCAGCTTATGGGGGCGGTCAGATACGCAGTATTTT
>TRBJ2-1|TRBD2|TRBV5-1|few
CASSQMSGGAYNEQFF
TGCGCCAGCAGCCAAATGAGCGGGGGGGCTTACAATGAGCAGTTCTTC
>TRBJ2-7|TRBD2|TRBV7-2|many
CASSLLSGSSYEQYF
TGTGCCAGCAGCCTACTTAGCGGGAGCTCCTACGAGCAGTACTTC